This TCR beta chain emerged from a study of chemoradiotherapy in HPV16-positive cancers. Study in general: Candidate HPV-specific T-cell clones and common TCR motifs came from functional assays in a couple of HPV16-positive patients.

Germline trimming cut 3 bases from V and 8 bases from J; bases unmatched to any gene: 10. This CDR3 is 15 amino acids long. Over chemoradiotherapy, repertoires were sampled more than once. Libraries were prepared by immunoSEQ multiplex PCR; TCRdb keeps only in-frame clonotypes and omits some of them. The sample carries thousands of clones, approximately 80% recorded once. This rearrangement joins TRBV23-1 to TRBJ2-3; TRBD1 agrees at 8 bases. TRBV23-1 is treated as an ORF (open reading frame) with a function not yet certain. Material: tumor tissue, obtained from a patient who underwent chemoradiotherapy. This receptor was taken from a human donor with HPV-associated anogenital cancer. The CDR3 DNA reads TGCGCCAGCAGTCATGACTTCAGGGGGCGAGGTACGCAGTATTTT. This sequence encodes CASSHDFRGRGTQYF.